This T cell receptor beta chain stems from a study of T cell changes during pregnancy in multiple sclerosis. The protocol was immunoSEQ multiplex PCR, while the TCRdb copy is restricted to in-frame clones and leaves out a portion. The sample contains 45,000 or so clones, around 96% of which appear only once. The CDR3 runs to 14 residues. Per the germline V gene, CDR1 is SGHNT and CDR2 is YYREEE (reference sequence). Trimming cost V 1 base and J 1 base, with 8 bases left between them. Sample: peripheral blood, taken in the second trimester of pregnancy. The rearrangement uses TRBV5-4 and TRBJ1-1; D gene unclear. The receptor comes from a female donor with multiple sclerosis, enrolled in a pregnancy study. Written as DNA, the CDR3 is TGTGCCAGCAGCTTGTTCGGTGGGAACACTGAAGCTTTCTTT. Its protein is CASSLFGGNTEAFF.